This paragraph reports one T cell receptor (beta chain). Germline V CDR1 and CDR2: LGHNA, YSLEER. The CDR3 runs 15 residues. V gave up 4 bases and J gave up 9 bases; unmatched junction bases: 8. This entry is derived from a study of T-cell reconstitution after alpha-beta-depleted transplantation in children. Unique molecular identifiers were incorporated into the prepared TCRbeta library. TCRdb itself ran the PCR reads through MiXCR, one entry per CDR3 protein. The table has hundreds of thousands of distinct CDR3 sequences, under 15% seen once. The source material was PBMCs from the stem cell graft donor, sampled from the stem cell graft. The source of this sequence is a human donor who donated a stem cell graft to a child with combined immunodeficiency. This chain joins TRBV4-3 and TRBJ1-6, with TRBD1 matching 8 bases. The CDR3 protein is CASSRSDRGGSPLHF. In DNA, the CDR3 is TGCGCCAGCAGCCGATCAGACAGGGGAGGTTCACCCCTCCACTTT.